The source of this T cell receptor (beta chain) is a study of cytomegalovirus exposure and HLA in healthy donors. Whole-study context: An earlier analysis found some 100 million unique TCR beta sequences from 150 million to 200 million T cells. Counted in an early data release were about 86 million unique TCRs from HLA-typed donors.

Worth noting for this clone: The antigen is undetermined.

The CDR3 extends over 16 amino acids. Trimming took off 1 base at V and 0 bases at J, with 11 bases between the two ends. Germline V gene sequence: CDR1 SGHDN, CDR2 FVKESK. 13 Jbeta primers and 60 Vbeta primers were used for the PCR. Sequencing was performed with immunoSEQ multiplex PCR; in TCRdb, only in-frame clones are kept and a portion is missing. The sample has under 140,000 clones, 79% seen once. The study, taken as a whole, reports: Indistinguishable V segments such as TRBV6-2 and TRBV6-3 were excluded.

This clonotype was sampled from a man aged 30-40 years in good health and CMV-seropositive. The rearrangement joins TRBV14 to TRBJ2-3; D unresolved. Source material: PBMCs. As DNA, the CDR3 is TGTGCCAGCAGCCAAGTTCTACCGCCTAGCACAGATACGCAGTATTTT. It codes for CASSQVLPPSTDTQYF.